This T cell receptor (beta chain) was sequenced in a study of blood T cell repertoires in COVID-19. Losses at the gene ends were 7 bases for V and 4 bases for J; bases not matched to a gene: 11. Germline V gene sequence: CDR1 SQVTM, CDR2 ANQGSEA. There are 16 residues in the CDR3. Per the authors' pipeline: Researchers report that nucleated cell counts were estimated from reference gene primer amplification. The assay was immunoSEQ multiplex PCR, and TCRdb's table has in-frame clones only and misses some. V and J calls and clone size are given by that table; D and trimming were obtained from the DNA. The sample has 51,000 or so clones; just under 90% are singletons.

Sequencing was done on a sample of peripheral blood. The chain joins TRBV29-1 to TRBJ2-6; 9 positions agree with TRBD1. The sequence was collected from a man at least 80 years old with active or convalescent COVID-19. DNA for the CDR3: TGCAGCGCCAGTGGGGACAGGGACTCCGGGGCCAACGTCCTGACTTTC. Protein: CSASGDRDSGANVLTF.